Many counts were recorded for the clone carrying this T cell receptor (beta chain). What it recognizes is unknown. From the 5' RACE reads, TCRdb called clonotypes with MiXCR, one entry per CDR3 protein. In the table there are 150,000 to 200,000 distinct CDR3 sequences, 5.5% to 7.5% of which are singletons. This entry is derived from a study of T cells after yellow fever vaccination. Study observations and caveats: Weaker, the secondary response had a peak occurring faster, on day 5 versus 15.

The sequence was obtained from a man aged 18 to 35 who received the YFV17D yellow fever vaccine. The specimen comprised CD4+ T cells sorted from PBMCs, sampled on the day of the first yellow fever vaccination.

The CDR3 nucleotides are TGTGCCAGCAGCCCGGAAACAGAGACCCAGTACTTC. Translating gives CASSPETETQYF. The genes are TRBV28 and TRBJ2-5, with D uncertain. This CDR3 is 12 amino acids long. Germline V gene data show CDR1 as MDHEN and CDR2 as SYDVKM. Trimming took 6 bases from V and 4 from J, leaving 9 bases between them.